Below, 27 T cell receptor beta chains from the same sample are listed, as sequenced in a study of radiation and T cells in renal cell carcinoma. The sample's time point: blood 2 weeks post-SBRT. Treatment here: 15 Gy SBRT to primary tumor, nephrectomy 4 weeks later. Data came from immunoSEQ multiplex PCR; TCRdb stores just in-frame clones and leaves some out. The sample contains some 120,000 clones, roughly 77% of which appear only once. The sequenced sample was blood, obtained from a patient whose treatment included radiotherapy and nephrectomy. All receptors derive from a woman aged 60 to 75 with renal cell carcinoma.

V and J are TRBV7-2 and TRBJ1-1; the D is unclear. This CDR3 has 13 amino acids. Germline-derived CDR1 and CDR2 are SGHTA and FQGNSA. V shed 4 bases and J shed 3 bases, with 9 bases lying between them. This chain's CDR3 is CASSYGGYTEAFF. Written as DNA, the CDR3 is TGTGCCAGCAGCTACGGAGGATACACTGAAGCTTTCTTT.

The chain joins TRBV7-2 to TRBJ1-3; D is unclear. Germline CDR1 and CDR2: SGHTA and FQGNSA. This CDR3 has 19 residues. Trimming cost V 1 base and J 0 bases, with 19 bases left between them. This chain's CDR3 is CASSLDDRAAGLSGNTIYF. The DNA of the CDR3 is TGTGCCAGCAGCTTAGATGATCGGGCAGCAGGTCTCTCTGGAAACACCATATATTTT.

This chain links TRBV7-3 with TRBJ2-6, with 8 bases matching TRBD1. The junction had 4 bases not matched to a gene; V was cut back by 1 base and J by 2 bases. This CDR3 is 17 amino acids long. The germline V gene encodes CDR1 SGHTA and CDR2 FQGTGA. Written as DNA, the CDR3 is TGTGCCAGCAGCTTAAGACAGGGGCTGGCTGGGGCCAACGTCCTGACTTTC. Translating it yields CASSLRQGLAGANVLTF. Looking up the rest from reference TRBV7-3 and TRBJ2-6 gives the full variable domain: GAGVSQTPSNKVTEKGKYVELRCDPISGHTALYWYRQSLGQGPEFLIYFQGTGAADDSGLPNDRFFAVRPEGSVSTLKIQRTERGDSAVYLCASSLRQGLAGANVLTFGAGSRLTVL.

The rearrangement joins TRBV9 to TRBJ1-3; no clear D. The germline V and J ends were trimmed by 3 bases and 0 bases, with 7 bases remaining between them. CDR1 is SGDLS and CDR2 is YYNGEE in the germline V gene. The CDR3 extends over 14 amino acids. CDR3 loop: CASSDSDSGNTIYF. In DNA, the CDR3 is TGTGCCAGCAGCGATTCAGACTCTGGAAACACCATATATTTT. The full variable domain, completed using reference TRBV9 and TRBJ1-3, is DSGVTQTPKHLITATGQRVTLRCSPRSGDLSVYWYQQSLDQGLQFLIQYYNGEERAKGNILERFSAQQFPDLHSELNLSSLELGDSALYFCASSDSDSGNTIYFGEGSWLTVV.

Only a few counts were recorded for this clone. This sequence joins TRBV19 and TRBJ1-2, with D possibly TRBD1 on 6 matching bases. This CDR3 contains 15 residues. Germline V CDR1 and CDR2: LNHDA, SQIVND (reference sequence). V lost 6 bases to trimming and J lost 6 bases, with 20 bases between them. In DNA, the CDR3 is TGTGCCAGTAGCGAACAGGGTTCGGCCGTGAATGGCTACACCTTC. Translation gives CASSEQGSAVNGYTF.

The chain recombines TRBV5-1 with TRBJ2-7; 7 nucleotides line up with TRBD1. The J segment lost 1 base and the V segment lost 4 bases, leaving 11 bases of the junction unmatched. Germline V CDR1 and CDR2: SGHRS, YFSETQ. This CDR3 is built from 16 residues. CDR3 bases: TGCGCCAGCAGCGCTATGCCGGGACAGCTTTCCTACGAGCAGTACTTC. Translation: CASSAMPGQLSYEQYF.

The rearrangement joins TRBV15 to TRBJ1-1, with D possibly TRBD1 on 5 matching bases. The germline gives CDR1 LNHNV, CDR2 YYDKDF (reference sequence). The CDR3 is 12 amino acids. The V end was cut by 0 bases, the J end by 10 bases, with 9 bases between. The CDR3 region is CATSRDMGGAFF. In DNA form, the CDR3 reads TGTGCCACCAGCAGAGATATGGGGGGAGCTTTCTTT.

This clone was recorded once. The rearrangement uses TRBV7-2 and TRBJ2-1; TRBD2 matches at 11 bases. Trimming took 3 bases from V and 8 from J; bases not matched to a gene: 6. The germline V gene encodes CDR1 SGHTA and CDR2 FQGNSA. This CDR3 comprises 15 residues. The CDR3 nucleotides are TGTGCCAGCAGCTTTAGCGGGGGGGGCGCCCATGAGCAGTTCTTC. Its translation: CASSFSGGGAHEQFF.

The genes are TRBV6-1 and TRBJ2-7, with a possible D match to TRBD1 (6 bases). Germline V gene lookup returns CDR1 MNHNS and CDR2 SASEGT. This CDR3 region has 13 residues. V dropped 6 bases and J dropped 4 bases, with 13 bases sitting between them. This chain's CDR3 is CASRPRGVYEQYF. CDR3 coding DNA: TGTGCCAGCAGACCCAGGGGAGTATACGAGCAGTACTTC.

The J gene is TRBJ1-1, the V gene TRBV2, with TRBD1 as a possible D gene (6 bases). The CDR3 spans 15 residues. The germline V gene has CDR1 SNHLY and CDR2 FYNNEI. V lost 6 bases, J lost 4 bases, and 18 bases lay in between. In DNA form, the CDR3 reads TGTGCCAGCAGGTCCCCCACAGGGAGGGCCACTGAAGCTTTCTTT. It encodes CASRSPTGRATEAFF.

This chain connects TRBV19 to TRBJ2-7; D not resolved. The CDR3 covers 15 residues. Germline CDR1 LNHDA, CDR2 SQIVND (reference sequence). Trimming removed 1 base from V and 5 bases from J, with 15 bases in between. CDR3 in DNA: TGTGCCAGTAGTATAGCTGCCGATGGGGTCGACGAGCAGTACTTC. This codes for CASSIAADGVDEQYF.

The V gene is TRBV6-6, the J gene TRBJ1-4; 8 positions agree with TRBD1. CDR1 and CDR2 (germline): MNHNY, SVGAGI (reference sequence). The trim removed 0 bases at V and 4 bases at J, leaving 4 bases unmatched. This CDR3 comprises 16 residues. CDR3 nucleotides: TGTGCCAGCAGTTACTCCCGGACAGGGCTTAATGAAAAACTGTTTTTT. It codes for CASSYSRTGLNEKLFF.

The rearrangement uses TRBV7-2 and TRBJ1-6; D is uncertain. V lost 1 base to trimming and J lost 6 bases, with 7 bases between them. The CDR3 is 14 amino acids. The V gene's germline CDR1 is SGHTA and CDR2 FQGNSA. In DNA form, the CDR3 reads TGTGCCAGCAGCTTAGTTGGGGTTAATTCACCCCTCCACTTT. Its protein product is CASSLVGVNSPLHF. The variable domain in full, completed from reference TRBV7-2 and TRBJ1-6, reads GAGVSQSPSNKVTEKGKDVELRCDPISGHTALYWYRQSLGQGLEFLIYFQGNSAPDKSGLPSDRFSAERTGGSVSTLTIQRTQQEDSAVYLCASSLVGVNSPLHFGNGTRLTVT.

J is TRBJ1-1 and V is TRBV4-2; the D gene is possibly TRBD1 (6 bases). Germline-derived CDR1 and CDR2 are LGHNA and YNFKEQ. The CDR3 has 16 amino acids. Trimming pared 0 bases from V and 8 bases from J, leaving 19 bases between. The CDR3 bases are TGTGCCAGCAGCCAAGATCGGAGGGGGGTAGACAGAGAAGCTTTCTTT. Protein: CASSQDRRGVDREAFF.

This chain links TRBV18 with TRBJ1-2, with D possibly TRBD1 on 5 matching bases. This CDR3 has 15 amino acids. Germline lookup yields CDR1 KGHSH and CDR2 LQKENI. V dropped 0 bases and J dropped 2 bases, with 10 bases sitting between them. The DNA of the CDR3 is TGTGCCAGCTCACCACCCACAGGAGAAAACTATGGCTACACCTTC. Amino acids: CASSPPTGENYGYTF.

The chain carries TRBV6-1 and TRBJ2-3; TRBD2 might be the D (6 bases). The CDR3 spans 15 residues. CDR1 is MNHNS, CDR2 SASEGT, per germline. Trimming stripped 3 bases from V and 2 bases from J, with 12 bases between. Here the CDR3 DNA reads TGTGCCAGCAGTGAGGAGGGCTACAACACAGATACGCAGTATTTT. This encodes CASSEEGYNTDTQYF.

This clone was counted between two and nine times. This chain joins TRBV7-6 and TRBJ1-1; 7 bases agree with TRBD1. The CDR3 contains 14 residues. With V trimmed by 1 base and J by 5 bases, 4 bases remained unmatched. Germline V lookup: CDR1 SGHVS, CDR2 FNYEAQ. The CDR3 region is CASSLGSGGTEAFF. The CDR3 DNA reads TGTGCCAGCAGCTTAGGTTCAGGGGGAACTGAAGCTTTCTTT.

This clone was counted many times. CDR3 protein: CASSPGVEKLFF. The CDR3 nucleotides read TGTGCCAGCAGCCCAGGGGTAGAAAAACTGTTTTTT. The chain joins TRBV7-9 to TRBJ1-4, with D possibly TRBD1 on 6 matching bases. Deletions cut 5 bases from V and 8 bases from J, with 9 bases between. The germline V gene has CDR1 SEHNR and CDR2 FQNEAQ (reference sequence). The CDR3 spans 12 residues.

The gene calls are TRBV5-8 and TRBJ1-1; D is ambiguous. The V gene's germline CDR1 is SGHTS and CDR2 YDEGEE. V lost 0 bases and J lost 4, with 10 bases in between. The CDR3 spans 14 residues. The CDR3 reads CASSLGPASTEAFF. CDR3 coding DNA: TGTGCCAGCAGCTTGGGACCCGCCAGCACTGAAGCTTTCTTT.

The chain employs TRBV18 and TRBJ1-1, with D possibly TRBD1 on 5 matching bases. Germline V lookup: CDR1 KGHSH, CDR2 LQKENI. The CDR3 totals 14 residues. Trimming shortened V by 2 bases and J by 2 bases, and 9 bases separated the two germline ends. The CDR3 nucleotides are TGTGCCAGCTCACCAGGCAGGGCTAACACTGAAGCTTTCTTT. Translated: CASSPGRANTEAFF. Filled out from reference TRBV18 and TRBJ1-1, the complete variable domain reads NAGVMQNPRHLVRRRGQEARLRCSPMKGHSHVYWYRQLPEEGLKFMVYLQKENIIDESGMPKERFSAEFPKEGPSILRIQQVVRGDSAAYFCASSPGRANTEAFFGQGTRLTVV.

This chain joins TRBV27 and TRBJ1-1; 7 bases align to TRBD1. CDR1 and CDR2 from the germline V gene are MNHEY and SMNVEV (reference sequence). The CDR3 runs to 16 residues. Germline trimming cut 5 bases from V and 5 bases from J; bases unmatched to any gene: 14. The CDR3 protein is CASSLHRGGRRTEAFF. CDR3 nucleotides: TGTGCCAGCAGTCTCCACAGGGGAGGTAGAAGGACTGAAGCTTTCTTT.

The chain carries TRBV4-2 and TRBJ1-1, with a weak D call TRBD1 (6 bases). V dropped 0 bases and J dropped 4 bases, with 15 bases sitting between them. Per the germline V gene, CDR1 is LGHNA and CDR2 is YNFKEQ. The CDR3 sequence is 16 residues long. CDR3 nucleotides: TGTGCCAGCAGCCAAGATCTCTACAGGGAACCCACTGAAGCTTTCTTT. The encoded protein is CASSQDLYREPTEAFF.

The chain carries TRBV10-2 and TRBJ1-1; 7 nucleotides match TRBD1. This CDR3 has 13 residues. Germline trimming cut 5 bases from V and 5 bases from J; bases unmatched to any gene: 5. Germline CDR1 reads WSHSY; CDR2 reads SAAADI. The CDR3 nucleotides read TGCGCCAGCAGTAGGGGGCGGGGAACTGAAGCTTTCTTT. Translating gives CASSRGRGTEAFF.

This clone was seen a single time. The chain links TRBV7-3 to TRBJ1-1; 7 positions agree with TRBD1. V dropped 5 bases and J dropped 7; count of bases not matched to a gene: 16. The CDR3 has 16 residues. CDR1 and CDR2 (germline): SGHTA, FQGTGA. This chain's CDR3 is CASSPIPPAGGSEAFF. The CDR3, as DNA: TGTGCCAGCAGCCCAATCCCTCCTGCAGGGGGAAGTGAAGCTTTCTTT.

The chain employs TRBV19 and TRBJ2-1, with D unresolved. V lost 0 bases and J 2 bases, leaving 11 bases between the germline ends. Germline V gene sequence: CDR1 LNHDA, CDR2 SQIVND (reference sequence). This CDR3 is built from 16 residues. CDR3 DNA: TGTGCCAGTAGTATAGATACACGGAGCCCCTACAATGAGCAGTTCTTC. Protein sequence: CASSIDTRSPYNEQFF. Drawing the rest from reference TRBV19 and TRBJ2-1, the complete variable domain is DGGITQSPKYLFRKEGQNVTLSCEQNLNHDAMYWYRQDPGQGLRLIYYSQIVNDFQKGDIAEGYSVSREKKESFPLTVTSAQKNPTAFYLCASSIDTRSPYNEQFFGPGTRLTVL.

The J gene is TRBJ2-1, the V gene TRBV6-1, with TRBD2 matching 7 bases. Germline CDR1 reads MNHNS; CDR2 reads SASEGT. The CDR3 has 13 residues. Trimming at V came to 6 bases and at J to 9 bases, leaving 8 bases not matched to a gene. CDR3 coding DNA: TGTGCCAGCAGGGGGAGGGCAAACGGTGAGCAGTTCTTC. Translated: CASRGRANGEQFF.

The genes are TRBV30 and TRBJ1-5, with 10 bases lining up with TRBD1. V lost 2 bases to trimming and J lost 0 bases; unmatched junction nucleotides: 10. This CDR3 region has 18 residues. Germline CDR1 and CDR2: GTSNPN and SVGIG (reference sequence). In nucleotides, the CDR3 is TGTGCCTGGAGTCCCTGGGACAGGGGCTTAGTTAGCAATCAGCCCCAGCATTTT. This gives the protein CAWSPWDRGLVSNQPQHF. Full variable domain (missing parts from reference TRBV30 and TRBJ1-5): SQTIHQWPATLVQPVGSPLSLECTVEGTSNPNLYWYRQAAGRGLQLLFYSVGIGQISSEVPQNLSASRPQDRQFILSSKKLLLSDSGFYLCAWSPWDRGLVSNQPQHFGDGTRLSIL.